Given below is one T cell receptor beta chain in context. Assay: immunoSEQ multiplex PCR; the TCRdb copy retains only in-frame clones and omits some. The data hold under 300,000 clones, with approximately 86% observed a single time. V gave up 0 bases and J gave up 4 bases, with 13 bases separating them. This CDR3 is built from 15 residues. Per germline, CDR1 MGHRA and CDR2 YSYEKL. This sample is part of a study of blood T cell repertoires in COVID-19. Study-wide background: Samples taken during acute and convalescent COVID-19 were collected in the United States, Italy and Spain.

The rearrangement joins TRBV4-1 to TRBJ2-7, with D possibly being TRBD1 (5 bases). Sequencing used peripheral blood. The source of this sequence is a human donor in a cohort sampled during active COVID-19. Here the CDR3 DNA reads TGCGCCAGCAGCCAAGAAAAGGGGCAGGTGTACGAGCAGTACTTC. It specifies CASSQEKGQVYEQYF.